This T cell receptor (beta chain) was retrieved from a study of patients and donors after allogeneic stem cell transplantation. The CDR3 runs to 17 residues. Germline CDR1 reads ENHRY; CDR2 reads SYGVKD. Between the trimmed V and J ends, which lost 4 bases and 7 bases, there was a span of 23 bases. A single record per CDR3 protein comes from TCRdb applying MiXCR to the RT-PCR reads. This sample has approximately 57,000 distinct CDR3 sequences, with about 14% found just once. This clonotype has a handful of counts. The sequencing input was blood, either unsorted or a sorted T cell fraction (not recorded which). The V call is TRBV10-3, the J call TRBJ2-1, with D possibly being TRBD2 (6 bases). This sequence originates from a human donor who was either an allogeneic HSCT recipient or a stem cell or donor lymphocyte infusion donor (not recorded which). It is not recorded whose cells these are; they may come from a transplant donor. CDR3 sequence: CAISGHSEGGGRNEQFF. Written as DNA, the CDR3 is TGTGCCATCAGTGGGCATAGTGAGGGAGGCGGCCGAAATGAGCAGTTCTTC.